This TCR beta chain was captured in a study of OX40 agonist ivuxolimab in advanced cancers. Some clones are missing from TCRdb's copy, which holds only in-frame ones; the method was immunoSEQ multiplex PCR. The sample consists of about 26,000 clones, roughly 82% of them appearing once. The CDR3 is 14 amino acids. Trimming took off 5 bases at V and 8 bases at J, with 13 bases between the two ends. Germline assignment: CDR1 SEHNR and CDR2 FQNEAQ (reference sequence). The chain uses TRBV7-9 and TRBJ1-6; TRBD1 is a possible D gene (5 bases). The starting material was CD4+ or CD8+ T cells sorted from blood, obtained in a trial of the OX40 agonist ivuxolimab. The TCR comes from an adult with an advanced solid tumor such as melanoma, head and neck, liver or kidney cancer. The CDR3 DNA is TGTGCCAGCAGCCCTTCGCCGGGGGATTCACCCCTCCACTTT. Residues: CASSPSPGDSPLHF.